One sample yielded the 18 T cell receptor beta chains listed below, sequenced in a study of cytomegalovirus exposure and HLA in healthy donors. Primers: 60 Vbeta forward and 13 Jbeta reverse. Profiled with immunoSEQ multiplex PCR; TCRdb holds only in-frame clones, not every one. There are 100,000 to 150,000 clones in the sample; roughly a sixth occur only once, and roughly 3% lies in the top ten. Specimen: PBMCs. The receptors here all came from a female donor in good health and CMV-seropositive.

This clone was found a few times. This chain uses TRBV7-3 with TRBJ2-1, with 7 bases that match TRBD2. With 6 bases clipped from V and 6 bases from J, the junction kept 11 bases outside the gene matches. CDR3 length equals 15 residues. Looked up from germline, CDR1 is SGHTA and CDR2 is FQGTGA. The CDR3 DNA reads as TGTGCCAGCAGACTTACTAGCGAGGGATTCAATGAGCAGTTCTTC. Protein: CASRLTSEGFNEQFF. Full variable domain (missing parts from reference TRBV7-3 and TRBJ2-1): GAGVSQTPSNKVTEKGKYVELRCDPISGHTALYWYRQSLGQGPEFLIYFQGTGAADDSGLPNDRFFAVRPEGSVSTLKIQRTERGDSAVYLCASRLTSEGFNEQFFGPGTRLTVL.

The gene calls are TRBV28 and TRBJ2-1, with 8 positions matching TRBD2. The germline CDR1 and CDR2 sequences are MDHEN and SYDVKM. The CDR3 loop spans 16 amino acids. V shed 2 bases and J 5 bases; nucleotides not matched to a gene: 8. The CDR3 region is CASSLPGGAGDNEQFF. Written as DNA, the CDR3 is TGTGCCAGCAGTTTACCTGGAGGAGCGGGGGACAATGAGCAGTTCTTC.

The chain links TRBV30 to TRBJ1-5; D unresolved. Trimming took 4 bases from V and 4 from J, leaving 8 bases between them. Germline values: CDR1 GTSNPN, CDR2 SVGIG (reference sequence). The length of the CDR3 is 12 residues. This CDR3 is CAWNDGNQPQHF. The CDR3 DNA sequence: TGTGCCTGGAATGACGGGAATCAGCCCCAGCATTTT.

This clone was seen more than once but under ten times. The chain carries TRBV30 and TRBJ2-7; 7 nucleotides agree with TRBD2. Germline values: CDR1 GTSNPN, CDR2 SVGIG (reference sequence). V lost 3 bases and J lost 6; bases outside the gene matches: 11. The CDR3 length is 14 residues. The CDR3 nucleotides are TGTGCCTGGAGGGTAGCGGGTTGGAGGTCCGAGCAGTACTTC. The encoded protein is CAWRVAGWRSEQYF.

The chain joins TRBV5-1 to TRBJ2-5; maybe TRBD1 (5 bases). CDR3 size: 15 residues. Germline loops: CDR1 SGHRS, CDR2 YFSETQ. V lost 6 bases and J lost 3, with 18 bases in between. This CDR3 is CASTWTPGSEETQYF. CDR3 DNA: TGCGCCAGCACCTGGACCCCAGGGTCCGAAGAGACCCAGTACTTC.

This clone has only a few counts. V is TRBV4-3 and J is TRBJ2-3; the D gene is possibly TRBD2 (5 bases). Germline lookup yields CDR1 LGHNA and CDR2 YSLEER. V dropped 4 bases and J dropped 1 base, with 12 bases sitting between them. This CDR3 spans 15 amino acids. CDR3 nucleotide sequence: TGCGCCAGCAGCCTCCGCCGGCGGGGCACAGATACGCAGTATTTT. It yields the protein CASSLRRRGTDTQYF.

This clone has just a few counts. The rearrangement links TRBV4-1 to TRBJ1-1, with 10 bases that match TRBD1. The CDR3 covers 15 residues. Germline V gives CDR1 MGHRA, CDR2 YSYEKL. The V segment lost 4 bases and the J segment 1 base; nucleotides outside the gene matches: 3. The CDR3 protein is CASSRQGARNTEAFF. In DNA, the CDR3 is TGCGCCAGCAGCCGACAGGGGGCGCGGAACACTGAAGCTTTCTTT.

Only a few counts were recorded for this clone. V usage is TRBV9 and J usage is TRBJ1-1; TRBD1 aligns across 9 bases. Germline V gene data show CDR1 as SGDLS and CDR2 as YYNGEE. The CDR3 is made up of 15 amino acids. The J segment lost 1 base and the V segment lost 3 bases, leaving 4 bases of the junction unmatched. The CDR3 is CASSAGTGRNTEAFF. The CDR3 nucleotides read TGTGCCAGCAGCGCCGGGACAGGGAGGAACACTGAAGCTTTCTTT.

The chain is built from TRBV4-3 and TRBJ2-1; 10 positions match TRBD2. The CDR3 is 13 amino acids. Germline V CDR1 and CDR2: LGHNA, YSLEER. J was trimmed by 8 bases and V by 7 bases; bases with no gene match: 5. The chain's CDR3 is CASMASGSDEQFF. DNA of the CDR3: TGCGCCAGCATGGCTAGCGGGAGCGATGAGCAGTTCTTC.

This clone showed up just a few times. V gene TRBV14 combines with J gene TRBJ1-6; the D gene is possibly TRBD1 (5 bases). The germline V gene encodes CDR1 SGHDN and CDR2 FVKESK. This CDR3 contains 20 residues. Trimming took 4 bases from V and 0 from J, leaving 22 bases between them. This chain's CDR3 is CASSRPRSQGRSSYNSPLHF. Written as DNA, the CDR3 is TGTGCCAGCAGCCGTCCCAGATCCCAGGGTAGGAGCTCCTATAATTCACCCCTCCACTTT.

CDR3 sequence: CASNRREGPYEQYF. DNA for the CDR3: TGTGCCAGCAATCGGCGGGAGGGCCCCTACGAGCAGTACTTC. V usage is TRBV2 and J usage is TRBJ2-7; TRBD2 matches 9 bases. V was clipped by 7 bases and J by 2 bases; unmatched bases: 6. Per germline, CDR1 SNHLY and CDR2 FYNNEI. This CDR3 is built from 14 residues.

The sample holds a few counts of this clone. The CDR3 region is CASSLDQTYEQYF. The CDR3 DNA is TGTGCCAGCAGCTTGGACCAGACCTACGAGCAGTACTTC. V gene TRBV5-4 combines with J gene TRBJ2-7; no clear D. The germline V gene encodes CDR1 SGHNT and CDR2 YYREEE (reference sequence). The CDR3 is 13 residues long. V lost 0 bases to trimming and J lost 2 bases, with 6 bases between them. Looking up the rest from reference TRBV5-4 and TRBJ2-7 gives the full variable domain: ETGVTQSPTHLIKTRGQQVTLRCSSQSGHNTVSWYQQALGQGPQFIFQYYREEENGRGNFPPRFSGLQFPNYSSELNVNALELDDSALYLCASSLDQTYEQYFGPGTRLTVT.

The rearrangement links TRBV28 to TRBJ2-7; D remains unclear. This CDR3 is built from 12 residues. Per the germline V gene, CDR1 is MDHEN and CDR2 is SYDVKM. V lost 6 bases and J lost 5, with 11 bases in between. The CDR3 loop reads CASSPLNHEQYF. Written as DNA, the CDR3 is TGTGCCAGCAGCCCCCTTAATCACGAGCAGTACTTC.

The chain recombines TRBV20-1 with TRBJ2-7; D is undetermined. This CDR3 contains 11 residues. Trimming removed 4 bases at V and 0 bases at J, with 4 bases between. Germline values: CDR1 DFQATT, CDR2 SNEGSKA (reference sequence). The CDR3 sequence is CSATNSYEQYF. As DNA, the CDR3 is TGCAGTGCTACTAACTCCTACGAGCAGTACTTC.

This chain joins TRBV6-5 and TRBJ1-6; D is unresolved. Trimming pared 6 bases from V and 9 bases from J, leaving 18 bases between. The length of the CDR3 is 15 residues. Germline V CDR1 and CDR2: MNHEY, SVGAGI. CDR3 protein: CASSPARGEGSPLHF. CDR3 coding DNA: TGTGCCAGCAGCCCCGCGCGGGGTGAGGGTTCACCCCTCCACTTT.

V usage is TRBV5-4 and J usage is TRBJ1-2, with 8 bases lining up with TRBD1. Germline CDR1 is SGHNT and CDR2 is YYREEE (reference sequence). J was trimmed by 6 bases and V by 0 bases; bases with no gene match: 7. CDR3 length equals 15 residues. The CDR3, as DNA: TGTGCCAGCAGCTTGGACAGGGGGTTTAGCCATGGCTACACCTTC. Translation: CASSLDRGFSHGYTF.

The gene calls are TRBV5-1 and TRBJ2-7; 7 bases agree with TRBD1. V lost 4 bases to trimming and J lost 0 bases; unmatched junction nucleotides: 10. From germline, CDR1 is SGHRS and CDR2 YFSETQ. The CDR3 loop spans 16 amino acids. The chain's CDR3 is CASSVTGTGGSYEQYF. The CDR3 DNA reads as TGCGCCAGCAGCGTGACAGGGACCGGCGGCTCCTACGAGCAGTACTTC.

The rearrangement links TRBV7-6 to TRBJ1-1, with no clear D. V shed 1 base and J shed 3 bases, with 12 bases lying between them. This CDR3 has 15 amino acids. From germline, CDR1 is SGHVS and CDR2 FNYEAQ. DNA of the CDR3: TGTGCCAGCAGCTTAGGCGGGAACGGTTACACTGAAGCTTTCTTT. This sequence encodes CASSLGGNGYTEAFF. The entire variable domain, with the rest obtained from reference TRBV7-6 and TRBJ1-1, is as follows: GAGVSQSPRYKVTKRGQDVALRCDPISGHVSLYWYRQALGQGPEFLTYFNYEAQQDKSGLPNDRFSAERPEGSISTLTIQRTEQRDSAMYRCASSLGGNGYTEAFFGQGTRLTVV.